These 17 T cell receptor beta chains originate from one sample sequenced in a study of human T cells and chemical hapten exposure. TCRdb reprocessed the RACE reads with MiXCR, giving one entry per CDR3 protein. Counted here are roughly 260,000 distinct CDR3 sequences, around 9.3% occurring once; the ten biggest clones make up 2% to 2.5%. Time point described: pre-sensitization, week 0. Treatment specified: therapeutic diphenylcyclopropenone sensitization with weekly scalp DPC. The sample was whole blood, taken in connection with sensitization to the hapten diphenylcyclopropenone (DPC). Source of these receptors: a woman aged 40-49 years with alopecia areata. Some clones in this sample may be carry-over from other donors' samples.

This chain's CDR3 is CASSQVTPSGTGELFF. Here the CDR3 DNA reads TGTGCCAGCAGCCAAGTTACCCCGAGCGGCACCGGGGAGCTGTTTTTT. The chain recombines TRBV4-2 with TRBJ2-2; D might be TRBD2 (5 bases). The CDR3 has 16 amino acids. Between the trimmed V and J ends, which lost 1 base and 4 bases, there was a span of 13 bases. Germline CDR1 is LGHNA and CDR2 is YNFKEQ.

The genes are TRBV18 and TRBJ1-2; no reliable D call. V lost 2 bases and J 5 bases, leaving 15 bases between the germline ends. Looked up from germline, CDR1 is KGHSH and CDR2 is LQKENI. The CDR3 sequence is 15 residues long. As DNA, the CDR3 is TGTGCCAGCTCACCAGAAGGGTACTCTTCATATGGCTACACCTTC. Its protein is CASSPEGYSSYGYTF.

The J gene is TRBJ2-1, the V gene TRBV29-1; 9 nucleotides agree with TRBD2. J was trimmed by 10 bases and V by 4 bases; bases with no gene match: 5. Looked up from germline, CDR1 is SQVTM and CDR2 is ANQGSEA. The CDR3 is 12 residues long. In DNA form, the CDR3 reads TGCAGCGTTGGGACTAGCGTACCGGAGCAGTTCTTC. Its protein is CSVGTSVPEQFF.

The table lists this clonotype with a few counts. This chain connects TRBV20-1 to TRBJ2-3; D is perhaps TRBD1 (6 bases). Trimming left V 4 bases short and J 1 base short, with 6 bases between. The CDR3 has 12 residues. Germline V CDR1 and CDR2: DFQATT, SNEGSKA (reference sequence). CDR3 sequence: CSANRGTDTQYF. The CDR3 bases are TGCAGTGCTAACAGGGGCACAGATACGCAGTATTTT.

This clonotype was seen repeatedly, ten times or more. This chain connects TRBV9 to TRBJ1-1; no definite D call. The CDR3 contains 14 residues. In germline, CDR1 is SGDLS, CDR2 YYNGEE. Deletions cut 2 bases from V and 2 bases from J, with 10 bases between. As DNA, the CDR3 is TGTGCCAGCAGCGTTCACTCAGACAACACTGAAGCTTTCTTT. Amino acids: CASSVHSDNTEAFF.

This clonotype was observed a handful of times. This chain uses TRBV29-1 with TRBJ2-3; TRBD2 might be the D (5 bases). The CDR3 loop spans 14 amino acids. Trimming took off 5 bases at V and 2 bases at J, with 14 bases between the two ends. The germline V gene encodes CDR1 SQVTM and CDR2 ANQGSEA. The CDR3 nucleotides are TGCAGCGTTCACTTCCCGGGGATCACAGATACGCAGTATTTT. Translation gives CSVHFPGITDTQYF.

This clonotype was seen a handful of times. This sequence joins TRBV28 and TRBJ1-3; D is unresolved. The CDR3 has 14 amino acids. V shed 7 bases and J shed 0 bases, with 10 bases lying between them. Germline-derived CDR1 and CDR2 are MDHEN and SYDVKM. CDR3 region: CASTVLSSGNTIYF. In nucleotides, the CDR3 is TGTGCCAGCACTGTCCTTAGCTCTGGAAACACCATATATTTT.

The CDR3 reads CSVERGAADNEQFF. CDR3 DNA: TGCAGCGTTGAAAGGGGAGCGGCAGACAATGAGCAGTTCTTC. The chain is built from TRBV29-1 and TRBJ2-1; TRBD1 or TRBD2 may be the D gene (5 bases each). V was shortened by 2 bases and J by 5 bases, with 13 bases between the two germline ends. The germline V gene encodes CDR1 SQVTM and CDR2 ANQGSEA. The CDR3 sequence is 14 residues long.

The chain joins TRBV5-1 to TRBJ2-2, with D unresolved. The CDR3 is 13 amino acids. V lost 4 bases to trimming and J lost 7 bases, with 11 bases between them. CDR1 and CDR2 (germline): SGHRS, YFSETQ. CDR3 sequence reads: CASSIDLYGELFF. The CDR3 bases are TGCGCCAGCAGCATTGATCTGTACGGGGAGCTGTTTTTT.

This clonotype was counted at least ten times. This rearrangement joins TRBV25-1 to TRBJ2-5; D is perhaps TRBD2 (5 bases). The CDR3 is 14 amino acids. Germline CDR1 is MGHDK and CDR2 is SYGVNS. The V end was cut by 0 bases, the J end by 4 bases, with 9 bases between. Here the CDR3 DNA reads TGTGCCAGCAGTGAATATCGAGGAGGAGAGACCCAGTACTTC. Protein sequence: CASSEYRGGETQYF.

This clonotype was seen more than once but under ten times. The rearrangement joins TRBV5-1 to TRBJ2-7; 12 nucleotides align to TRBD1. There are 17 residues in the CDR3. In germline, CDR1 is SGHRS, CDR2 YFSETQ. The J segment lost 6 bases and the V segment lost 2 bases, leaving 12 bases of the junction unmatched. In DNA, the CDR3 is TGCGCCAGCAGCTTAACCGGGACAGGGGGCGGAAGCGGCGAGCAGTACTTC. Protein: CASSLTGTGGGSGEQYF.

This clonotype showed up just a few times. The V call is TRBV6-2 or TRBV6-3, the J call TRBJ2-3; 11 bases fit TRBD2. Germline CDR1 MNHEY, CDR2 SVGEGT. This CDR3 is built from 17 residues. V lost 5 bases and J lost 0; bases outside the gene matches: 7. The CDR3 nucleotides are TGTGCCAGCAGTCCCCTAGCGGGAGGACCTAGCACAGATACGCAGTATTTT. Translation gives CASSPLAGGPSTDTQYF.

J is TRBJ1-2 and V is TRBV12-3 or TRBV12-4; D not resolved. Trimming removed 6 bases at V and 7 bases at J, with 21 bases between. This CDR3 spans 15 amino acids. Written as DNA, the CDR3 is TGTGCCAGCAGCCCAAGGTCCCCCTATTCGGGTGGCTACACCTTC. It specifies CASSPRSPYSGGYTF.

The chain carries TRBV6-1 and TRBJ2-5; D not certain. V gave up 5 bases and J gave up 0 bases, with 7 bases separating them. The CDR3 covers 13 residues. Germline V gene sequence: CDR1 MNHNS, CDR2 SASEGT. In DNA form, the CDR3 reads TGTGCCAGCAGTAGACGGTACCAAGAGACCCAGTACTTC. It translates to CASSRRYQETQYF.

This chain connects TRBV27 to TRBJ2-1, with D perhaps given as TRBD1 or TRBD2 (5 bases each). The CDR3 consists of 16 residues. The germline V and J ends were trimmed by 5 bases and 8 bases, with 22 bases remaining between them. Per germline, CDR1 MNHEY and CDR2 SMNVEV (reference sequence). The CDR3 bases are TGTGCCAGCAGTGGGGACCGGACTCCTCAATTAGATGAGCAGTTCTTC. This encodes CASSGDRTPQLDEQFF.

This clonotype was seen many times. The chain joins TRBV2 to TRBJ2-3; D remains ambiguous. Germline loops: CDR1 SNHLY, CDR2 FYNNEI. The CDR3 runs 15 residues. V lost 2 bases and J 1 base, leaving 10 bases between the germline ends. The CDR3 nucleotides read TGTGCCAGCAGTGAATCCCCTTCTGGCACAGATACGCAGTATTTT. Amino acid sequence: CASSESPSGTDTQYF.

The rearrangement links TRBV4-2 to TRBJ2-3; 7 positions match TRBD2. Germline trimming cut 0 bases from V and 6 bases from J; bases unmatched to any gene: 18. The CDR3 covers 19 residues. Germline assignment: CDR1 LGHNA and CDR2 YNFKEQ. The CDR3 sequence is CASSQDRLSGGSKVDTQYF. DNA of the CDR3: TGTGCCAGCAGCCAAGATCGTCTTTCCGGCGGGAGCAAGGTGGATACGCAGTATTTT.